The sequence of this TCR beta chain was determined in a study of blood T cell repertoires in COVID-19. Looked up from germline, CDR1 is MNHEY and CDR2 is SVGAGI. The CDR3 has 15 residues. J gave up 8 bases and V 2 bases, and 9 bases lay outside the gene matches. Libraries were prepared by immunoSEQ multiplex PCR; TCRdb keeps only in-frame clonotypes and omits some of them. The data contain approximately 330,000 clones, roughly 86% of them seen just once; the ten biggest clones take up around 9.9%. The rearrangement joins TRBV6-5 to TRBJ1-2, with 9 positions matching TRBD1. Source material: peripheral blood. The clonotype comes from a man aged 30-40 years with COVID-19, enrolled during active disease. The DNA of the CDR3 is TGTGCCAGCAGTTACCTCCCGGGACAGGGCTTGGGCTACACCTTC. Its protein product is CASSYLPGQGLGYTF.